Below, 16 T cell receptor beta chains from the same sample are listed, as sequenced in a study of T-cell memory formation after mild COVID-19. One entry per CDR3 protein, called by TCRdb with MiXCR from the 5' RACE reads. The sample has hundreds of thousands of distinct CDR3 sequences; around a sixth are singletons. Sequenced sample: PBMCs or a T cell subset sorted from them (not recorded which). The receptors stem from an adult woman who had mild COVID-19 (a few samples of this study predate the infection). Cell type and time point are not known.

The chain joins TRBV20-1 to TRBJ1-1; no clear D. CDR1 and CDR2 (germline): DFQATT, SNEGSKA (reference sequence). This CDR3 comprises 12 residues. V lost 5 bases, J lost 0 bases, and 7 bases lay in between. CDR3: CSAETMNTEAFF. The CDR3, as DNA: TGCAGTGCTGAGACGATGAACACTGAAGCTTTCTTT.

This sequence joins TRBV6-5 and TRBJ1-2, with a tentative D call TRBD1 (6 bases). This CDR3 comprises 17 residues. CDR1 is MNHEY, CDR2 SVGAGI, per germline. Trimming removed 0 bases from V and 4 bases from J, with 18 bases in between. CDR3 region: CASSYSLKTGRGYGYTF. CDR3 nucleotide sequence: TGTGCCAGCAGTTACTCTCTGAAGACAGGCAGGGGCTATGGCTACACCTTC.

This clonotype has just a few counts. The chain carries TRBV12-3 or TRBV12-4 and TRBJ2-7, with 8 bases lining up with TRBD1. Germline trimming cut 6 bases from V and 5 bases from J; bases unmatched to any gene: 6. The CDR3 is 13 amino acids. The CDR3 reads CASRRTGWDEQYF. The CDR3 DNA reads TGTGCCAGCAGACGGACAGGGTGGGACGAGCAGTACTTC.

The rearrangement joins TRBV15 to TRBJ1-1; weak D call: TRBD1 (6 bases). Germline V lookup: CDR1 LNHNV, CDR2 YYDKDF (reference sequence). V dropped 4 bases and J dropped 5 bases, with 20 bases sitting between them. The CDR3 has 16 residues. The CDR3 here is CATSTGDPWGRTEAFF. In DNA form, the CDR3 reads TGTGCCACCAGCACGGGGGACCCGTGGGGGCGGACTGAAGCTTTCTTT.

This clonotype was seen a single time. The chain has TRBV30 and TRBJ2-7; 8 nucleotides match TRBD1. CDR3 length equals 14 residues. The junction had 5 bases not matched to a gene; V was cut back by 2 bases and J by 2 bases. The V gene's germline CDR1 is GTSNPN and CDR2 SVGIG (reference sequence). The CDR3 DNA reads TGTGCCTGGAGTCAGGACAGGGCCACCTACGAGCAGTACTTC. This translates into CAWSQDRATYEQYF.

This clonotype was seen ten or more times. The rearrangement uses TRBV24-1 and TRBJ1-4, with D possibly TRBD1 on 5 matching bases. CDR1 and CDR2 (germline): KGHDR, SFDVKD. Trimming shortened V by 4 bases and J by 3 bases, and 14 bases separated the two germline ends. This CDR3 is built from 16 residues. The DNA for the CDR3 is TGTGCCACCAGTGAGCCCACAGGAGGGGCTAATGAAAAACTGTTTTTT. Amino acids: CATSEPTGGANEKLFF.

This chain connects TRBV20-1 to TRBJ1-1; D uncertain. The V and J ends lost 6 bases and 0 bases respectively, with 8 bases between them. This CDR3 contains 12 residues. In germline, CDR1 is DFQATT, CDR2 SNEGSKA (reference sequence). CDR3: CSALWMNTEAFF. In nucleotides, the CDR3 is TGCAGTGCCCTCTGGATGAACACTGAAGCTTTCTTT.

This clonotype has more than one count but fewer than ten. V and J are TRBV30 and TRBJ2-7; 9 bases are shared with TRBD1. Trimming cost V 5 bases and J 5 bases; bases outside gene matches: 7. This CDR3 has 13 residues. Germline lookup yields CDR1 GTSNPN and CDR2 SVGIG (reference sequence). The CDR3 DNA sequence: TGTGCCTGGGGCCGGGACAGGGCGGACGAGCAGTACTTC. Its protein is CAWGRDRADEQYF.

Of note for this clonotype: Germline is not matched at one junction end, which may reflect a read error. V is TRBV7-3 and J is TRBJ1-1, with TRBD1 identical over 7 bases. Per germline, CDR1 SGHTA and CDR2 FQGTGA. CDR3 length: 14 amino acids. For the CDR3, the DNA is TGTGCCAGCAGCGTAGGACAGGCAAACACTCAAGCTTTCTTT. It yields the protein CASSVGQANTQAFF.

This rearrangement joins TRBV20-1 to TRBJ2-1, with 9 bases fitting TRBD2. Germline CDR1 and CDR2: DFQATT and SNEGSKA (reference sequence). The CDR3 extends over 15 amino acids. V was pared by 5 bases and J by 8 bases, with 13 bases of the junction left unmatched. In DNA, the CDR3 is TGCAGTGCTCATAGCGGGAGTCGGGGGGGCTATGAGCAGTTCTTC. As protein: CSAHSGSRGGYEQFF.

This clonotype was observed a handful of times. The V call is TRBV5-5, the J call TRBJ1-5; the D is unclear. There are 15 residues in the CDR3. Germline CDR1 SGHKS, CDR2 YYEKEE (reference sequence). V was pared by 4 bases and J by 2 bases, with 13 bases between. Here the CDR3 reads CASSADPSRNQPQHF. The CDR3, as DNA: TGTGCCAGCAGCGCGGACCCTTCCCGCAATCAGCCCCAGCATTTT. Together with reference TRBV5-5 and TRBJ1-5, the CDR3 gives the full variable domain: DAGVTQSPTHLIKTRGQQVTLRCSPISGHKSVSWYQQVLGQGPQFIFQYYEKEERGRGNFPDRFSARQFPNYSSELNVNALLLGDSALYLCASSADPSRNQPQHFGDGTRLSIL.

This clonotype showed up just a few times. The rearrangement links TRBV6-5 to TRBJ2-3, with a possible D match to TRBD2 (6 bases). Germline CDR1 reads MNHEY; CDR2 reads SVGAGI. The V gene lost 6 bases and the J gene lost 2 bases, with 15 bases spanning the gap. This CDR3 contains 15 residues. This CDR3 reads CASSPKRVLTDTQYF. Written as DNA, the CDR3 is TGTGCCAGCAGCCCCAAGCGGGTCCTCACAGATACGCAGTATTTT.

This clonotype was recorded once. The chain carries TRBV6-5 and TRBJ2-3; D is perhaps TRBD2 (5 bases). The CDR3 spans 17 residues. V lost 5 bases and J lost 2, with 20 bases in between. CDR1 is MNHEY, CDR2 SVGAGI, per germline. The CDR3 DNA follows: TGTGCCAGCAGTCCCCTTCGGAGGAGCGGCACCACAGATACGCAGTATTTT. Translation: CASSPLRRSGTTDTQYF.

This clonotype occurred a few times. The chain uses TRBV6-2 or TRBV6-3 and TRBJ2-2, with D unclear. Trimming removed 6 bases from V and 1 base from J, with 9 bases in between. The germline V gene encodes CDR1 MNHEY and CDR2 SVGEGT. CDR3 size: 14 residues. CDR3 DNA: TGTGCCAGCAGCAACGGGTTGAACACCGGGGAGCTGTTTTTT. It encodes CASSNGLNTGELFF.

The chain carries TRBV27 and TRBJ1-5; D perhaps matches TRBD1 (5 bases). Germline loops: CDR1 MNHEY, CDR2 SMNVEV (reference sequence). There are 13 residues in the CDR3. Trimming took off 3 bases at V and 5 bases at J, with 8 bases between the two ends. The CDR3 here is CASSFSGYQPQHF. The CDR3 nucleotides read TGTGCCAGCAGTTTCTCAGGGTATCAGCCCCAGCATTTT.

The genes are TRBV4-3 and TRBJ2-5, with TRBD2 identical over 8 bases. Trimming removed 1 base from V and 5 bases from J; junction bases left unmatched: 6. CDR1 and CDR2 (germline): LGHNA, YSLEER. CDR3 length equals 15 residues. CDR3 protein: CASSQGGTRFETQYF. The CDR3 nucleotides read TGCGCCAGCAGCCAAGGGGGGACTAGATTCGAGACCCAGTACTTC.